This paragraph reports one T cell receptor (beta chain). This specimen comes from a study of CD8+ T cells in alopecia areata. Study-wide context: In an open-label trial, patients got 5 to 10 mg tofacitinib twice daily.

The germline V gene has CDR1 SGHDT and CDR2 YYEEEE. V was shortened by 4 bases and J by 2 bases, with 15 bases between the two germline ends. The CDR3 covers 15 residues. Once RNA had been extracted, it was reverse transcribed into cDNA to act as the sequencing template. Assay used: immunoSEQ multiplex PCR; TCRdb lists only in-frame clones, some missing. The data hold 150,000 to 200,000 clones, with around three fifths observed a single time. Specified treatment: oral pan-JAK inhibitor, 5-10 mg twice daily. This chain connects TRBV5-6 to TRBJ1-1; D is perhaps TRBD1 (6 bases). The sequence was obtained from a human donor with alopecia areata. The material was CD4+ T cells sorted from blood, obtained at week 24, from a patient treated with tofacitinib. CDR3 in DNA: TGTGCCAGCAGCCCTGGGGGCGGCATCAACACTGAAGCTTTCTTT. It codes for CASSPGGGINTEAFF.